Here is one TCR beta chain with its context. Its antigen remains unidentified. Using immunoSEQ multiplex PCR, the repertoire was profiled, and TCRdb retains in-frame clones only, with some absent. The sample includes roughly 500,000 clones, roughly 89% seen only once; the top ten take around 13%. Treatment defined: over 15 received Ad26.COV2.S at low or high dose, single or two shots; roughly five received placebo; per-sample allocation not given. The investigators took samples on day 63 after the first vaccine or placebo injection. This sample was taken from a study of Ad26.COV2.S vaccination and SARS-CoV-2 variants. Study in general: The study gave Ad26.COV2.S intramuscularly, once or twice 56 days apart. Study-wide points: Spike-specific TCR breadth ran higher among vaccine recipients than placebo recipients. CD8+ and CD4+ T cells specific for spike reportedly responded with substantial breadth after vaccination. Breadth of non-spike TCRs did not differ between vaccinees and placebo recipients.

CDR1 and CDR2 from the germline V gene are LGHDT and YNNKEL (reference sequence). The trim removed 4 bases at V and 6 bases at J, leaving 2 bases unmatched. There are 14 residues in the CDR3. The sequence was obtained from a person aged 18-65 years who received the Ad26.COV2.S COVID-19 vaccine or a placebo. This specimen consisted of peripheral blood, obtained in a trial of Ad26.COV2.S vaccine versus placebo. The V call is TRBV3-1 (or the pseudogene TRBV3-2), the J call TRBJ2-2; 10 nucleotides match TRBD1. The CDR3 bases are TGTGCCAGCAGCCCCGGGACAGGGGCCGGGGAGCTGTTTTTT. Its protein is CASSPGTGAGELFF.